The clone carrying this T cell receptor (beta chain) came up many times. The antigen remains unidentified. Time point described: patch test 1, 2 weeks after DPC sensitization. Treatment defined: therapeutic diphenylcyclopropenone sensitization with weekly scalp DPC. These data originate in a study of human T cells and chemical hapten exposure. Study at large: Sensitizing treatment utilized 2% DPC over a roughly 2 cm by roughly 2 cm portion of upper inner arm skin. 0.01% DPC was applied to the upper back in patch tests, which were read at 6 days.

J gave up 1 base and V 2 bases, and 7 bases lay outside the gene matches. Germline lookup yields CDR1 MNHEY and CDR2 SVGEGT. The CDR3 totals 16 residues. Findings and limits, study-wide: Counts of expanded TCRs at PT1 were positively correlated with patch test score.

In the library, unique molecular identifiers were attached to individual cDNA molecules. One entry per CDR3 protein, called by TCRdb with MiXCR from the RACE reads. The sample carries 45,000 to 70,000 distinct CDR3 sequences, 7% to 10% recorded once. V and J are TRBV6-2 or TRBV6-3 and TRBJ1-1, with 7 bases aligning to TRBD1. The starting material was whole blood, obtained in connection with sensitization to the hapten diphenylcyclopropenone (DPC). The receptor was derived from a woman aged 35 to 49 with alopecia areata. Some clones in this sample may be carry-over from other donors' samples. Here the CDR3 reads CASSYPMGQQNTEAFF. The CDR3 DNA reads TGTGCCAGCAGTTACCCAATGGGACAGCAGAACACTGAAGCTTTCTTT.